This passage covers 5 T cell receptor beta chains from one sample sequenced in a study of blood T cell repertoires in COVID-19. Data came from immunoSEQ multiplex PCR; TCRdb stores just in-frame clones and leaves some out. In the table there are approximately 200,000 clones, approximately 80% of which are singletons. The sample consisted of PBMCs or T cells enriched from blood (not recorded which). The receptors originated from a man aged 40-49 years who had recovered from COVID-19.

The chain carries TRBV27 and TRBJ2-5; 8 bases match TRBD1. V was clipped by 5 bases and J by 5 bases; unmatched bases: 4. This CDR3 has 13 residues. CDR1 is MNHEY, CDR2 SMNVEV, per germline (reference sequence). DNA of the CDR3: TGTGCCAGCAGTGCCACAGGGGGGGAGACCCAGTACTTC. Its protein product is CASSATGGETQYF.

The J gene is TRBJ2-7, the V gene TRBV29-1, with TRBD1 matching over 9 bases. The germline V gene has CDR1 SQVTM and CDR2 ANQGSEA. V was pared by 7 bases and J by 3 bases, with 4 bases of the junction left unmatched. The CDR3 spans 12 residues. The CDR3 DNA follows: TGCAGCGCCTCGGGACAGGGCTACGAGCAGTACTTC. This translates into CSASGQGYEQYF.

As to this clone: This specimen includes other DNA sequences encoding the same CDR3. The chain links TRBV5-1 to TRBJ1-1; maybe TRBD1 (6 bases). The CDR3 has 13 amino acids. CDR1 SGHRS and CDR2 YFSETQ come from the germline V gene. V lost 2 bases to trimming and J lost 2 bases, with 7 bases between them. The CDR3 region is CASSLGGNTEAFF. CDR3 DNA sequence: TGCGCCAGCAGCTTAGGGGGAAACACTGAAGCTTTCTTT.

V and J are TRBV27 and TRBJ1-1; 7 bases map to TRBD1. CDR1 and CDR2 from the germline V gene are MNHEY and SMNVEV (reference sequence). Trimming removed 5 bases from V and 6 bases from J; junction bases left unmatched: 18. The length of the CDR3 is 17 residues. This CDR3 is CASSTRTPTGIYAEAFF. CDR3 DNA: TGTGCCAGCAGTACCCGAACCCCGACAGGGATTTACGCTGAAGCTTTCTTT.

A few counts support this clone. The V gene is TRBV6-2 or TRBV6-3, the J gene TRBJ1-5, with D possibly being TRBD1 (5 bases). This CDR3 is 15 amino acids long. Trimming left V 0 bases short and J 3 bases short, with 9 bases between. Germline lookup yields CDR1 MNHEY and CDR2 SVGEGT. The CDR3: CASSYSWGTNQPQHF. As DNA, the CDR3 is TGTGCCAGCAGTTACTCCTGGGGCACCAATCAGCCCCAGCATTTT.